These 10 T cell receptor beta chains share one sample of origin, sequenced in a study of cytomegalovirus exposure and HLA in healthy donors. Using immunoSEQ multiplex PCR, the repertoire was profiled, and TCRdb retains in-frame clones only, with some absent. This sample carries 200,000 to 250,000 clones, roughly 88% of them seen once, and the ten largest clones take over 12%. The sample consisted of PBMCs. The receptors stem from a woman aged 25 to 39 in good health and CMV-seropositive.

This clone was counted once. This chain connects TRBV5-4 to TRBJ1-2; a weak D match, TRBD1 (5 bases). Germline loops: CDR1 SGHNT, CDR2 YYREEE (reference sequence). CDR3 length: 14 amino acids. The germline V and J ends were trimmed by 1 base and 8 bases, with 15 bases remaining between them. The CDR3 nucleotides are TGTGCCAGCAGCTTGATCCGGGGGGTGGAAGGCTACACCTTC. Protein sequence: CASSLIRGVEGYTF.

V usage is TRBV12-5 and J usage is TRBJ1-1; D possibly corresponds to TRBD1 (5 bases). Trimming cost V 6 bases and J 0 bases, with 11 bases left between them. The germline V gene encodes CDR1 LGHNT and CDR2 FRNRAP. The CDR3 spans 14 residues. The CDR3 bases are TGTGCTAGTGGCCGACAGTCCATGAACACTGAAGCTTTCTTT. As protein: CASGRQSMNTEAFF.

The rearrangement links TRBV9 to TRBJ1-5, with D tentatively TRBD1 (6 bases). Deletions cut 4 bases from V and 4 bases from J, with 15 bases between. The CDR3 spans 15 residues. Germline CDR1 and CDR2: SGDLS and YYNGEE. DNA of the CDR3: TGTGCCAGCAGCCCAGCGGGGGGCCCGAATCAGCCCCAGCATTTT. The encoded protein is CASSPAGGPNQPQHF. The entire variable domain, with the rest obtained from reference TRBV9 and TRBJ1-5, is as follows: DSGVTQTPKHLITATGQRVTLRCSPRSGDLSVYWYQQSLDQGLQFLIQYYNGEERAKGNILERFSAQQFPDLHSELNLSSLELGDSALYFCASSPAGGPNQPQHFGDGTRLSIL.

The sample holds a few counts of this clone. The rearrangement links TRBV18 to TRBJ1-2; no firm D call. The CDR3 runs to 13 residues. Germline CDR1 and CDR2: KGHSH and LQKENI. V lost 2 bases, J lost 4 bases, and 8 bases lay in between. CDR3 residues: CASSPLDSYGYTF. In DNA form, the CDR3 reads TGTGCCAGCTCACCATTAGATTCCTATGGCTACACCTTC.

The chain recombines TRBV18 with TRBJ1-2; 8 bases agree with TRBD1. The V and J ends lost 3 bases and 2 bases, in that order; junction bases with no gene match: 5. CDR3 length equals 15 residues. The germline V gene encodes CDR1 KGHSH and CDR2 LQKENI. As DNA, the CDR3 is TGTGCCAGCTCACCTCCGGGACAGGAGAACTATGGCTACACCTTC. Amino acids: CASSPPGQENYGYTF.

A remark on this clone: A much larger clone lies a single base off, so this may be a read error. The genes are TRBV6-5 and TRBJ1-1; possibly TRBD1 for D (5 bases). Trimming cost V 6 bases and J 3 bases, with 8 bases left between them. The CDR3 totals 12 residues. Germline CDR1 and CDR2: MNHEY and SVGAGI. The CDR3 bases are TGTGCCAGCAGCTTGGGGGACACTGAAGCTTTCTTT. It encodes CASSLGDTEAFF.

The CDR3: CASSSRTGEYEKLFF. DNA of the CDR3: TGTGCCAGCAGCTCTAGGACAGGGGAATATGAAAAACTGTTTTTT. This chain joins TRBV5-4 and TRBJ1-4; 9 bases agree with TRBD1. There are 15 residues in the CDR3. Germline CDR1 reads SGHNT; CDR2 reads YYREEE (reference sequence). V was pared by 3 bases and J by 6 bases, with 6 bases of the junction left unmatched.

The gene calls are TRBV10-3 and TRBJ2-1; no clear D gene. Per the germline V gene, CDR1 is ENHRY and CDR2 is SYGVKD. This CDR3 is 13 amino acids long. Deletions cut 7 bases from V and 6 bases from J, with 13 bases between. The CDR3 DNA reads TGTGCCATCAAGGTCTCGTACCCCAATGAGCAGTTCTTC. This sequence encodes CAIKVSYPNEQFF.

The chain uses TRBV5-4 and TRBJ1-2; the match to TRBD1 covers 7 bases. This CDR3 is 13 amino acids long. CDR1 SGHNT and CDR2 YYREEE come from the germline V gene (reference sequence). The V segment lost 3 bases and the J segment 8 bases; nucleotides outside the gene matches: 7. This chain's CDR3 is CASSSGQPEGYTF. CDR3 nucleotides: TGTGCCAGCAGCTCGGGACAGCCCGAGGGCTACACCTTC.

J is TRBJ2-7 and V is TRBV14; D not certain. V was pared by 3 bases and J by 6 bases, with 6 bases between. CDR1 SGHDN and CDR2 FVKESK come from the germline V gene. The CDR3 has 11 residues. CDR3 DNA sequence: TGTGCCAGCAGCCACTATAGCGAGCAGTACTTC. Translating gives CASSHYSEQYF.